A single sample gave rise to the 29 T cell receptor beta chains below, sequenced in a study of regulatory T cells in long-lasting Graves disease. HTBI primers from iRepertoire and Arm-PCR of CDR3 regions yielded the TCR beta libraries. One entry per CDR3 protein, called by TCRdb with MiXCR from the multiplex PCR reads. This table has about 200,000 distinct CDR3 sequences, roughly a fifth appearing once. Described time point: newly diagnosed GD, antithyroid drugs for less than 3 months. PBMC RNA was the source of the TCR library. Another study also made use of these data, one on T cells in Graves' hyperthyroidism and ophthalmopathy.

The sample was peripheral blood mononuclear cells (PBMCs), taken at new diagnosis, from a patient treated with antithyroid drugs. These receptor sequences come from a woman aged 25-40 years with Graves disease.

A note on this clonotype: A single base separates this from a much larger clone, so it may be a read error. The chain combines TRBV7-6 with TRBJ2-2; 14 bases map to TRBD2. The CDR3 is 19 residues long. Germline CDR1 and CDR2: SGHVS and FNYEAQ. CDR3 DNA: TGTGCCAGCAGCCGTGAGACTAGCGGGGGGGCCTTCGATACCGGGGAGCTGTTGTTT. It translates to CASSRETSGGAFDTGELLF.

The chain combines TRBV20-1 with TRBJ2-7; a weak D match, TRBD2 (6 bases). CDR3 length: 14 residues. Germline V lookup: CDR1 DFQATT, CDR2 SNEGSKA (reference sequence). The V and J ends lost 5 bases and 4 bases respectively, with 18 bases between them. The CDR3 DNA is TGCAGTGCTGTAGTACCGGGAGTATCTTACGAGCAGTACTTC. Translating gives CSAVVPGVSYEQYF.

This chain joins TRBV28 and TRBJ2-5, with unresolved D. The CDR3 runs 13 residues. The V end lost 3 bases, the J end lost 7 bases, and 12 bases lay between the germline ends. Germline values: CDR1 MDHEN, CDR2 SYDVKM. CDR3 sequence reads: CASSFSGRATQYF. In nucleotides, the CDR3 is TGTGCCAGCAGTTTTTCAGGAAGGGCGACCCAGTACTTC.

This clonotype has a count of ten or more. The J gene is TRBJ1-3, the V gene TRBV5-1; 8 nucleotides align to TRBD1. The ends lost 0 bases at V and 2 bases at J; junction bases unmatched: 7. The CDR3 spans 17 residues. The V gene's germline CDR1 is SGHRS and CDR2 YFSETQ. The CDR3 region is CASSLDGQGFTGNTIYF. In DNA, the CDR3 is TGCGCCAGCAGCTTGGATGGACAGGGTTTCACTGGAAACACCATATATTTT.

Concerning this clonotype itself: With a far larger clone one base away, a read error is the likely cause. The CDR3: CASSAEGLETQYF. Written as DNA, the CDR3 is TGTGCCAGCAGTGCGGAGGGGTTGGAGACCCAGTACTTC. The V and J genes are TRBV6-1 and TRBJ2-5; TRBD2 might be the D (6 bases). Germline lookup yields CDR1 MNHNS and CDR2 SASEGT. V was cut by 4 bases and J by 5 bases, with 11 bases left in between. The CDR3 has 13 residues.

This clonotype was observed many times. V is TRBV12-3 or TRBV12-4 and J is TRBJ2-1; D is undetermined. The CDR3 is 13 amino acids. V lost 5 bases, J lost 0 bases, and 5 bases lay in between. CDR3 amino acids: CASSLNSYNEQFF. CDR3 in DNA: TGTGCCAGCAGTCTAAACTCCTACAATGAGCAGTTCTTC.

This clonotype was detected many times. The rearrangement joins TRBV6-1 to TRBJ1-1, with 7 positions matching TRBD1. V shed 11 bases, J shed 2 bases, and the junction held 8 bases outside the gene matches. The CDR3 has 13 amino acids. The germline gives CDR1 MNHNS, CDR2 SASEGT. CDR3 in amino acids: CAGGRTGNTEAFF. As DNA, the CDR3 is TGTGCCGGAGGACGGACAGGTAACACTGAAGCTTTCTTT.

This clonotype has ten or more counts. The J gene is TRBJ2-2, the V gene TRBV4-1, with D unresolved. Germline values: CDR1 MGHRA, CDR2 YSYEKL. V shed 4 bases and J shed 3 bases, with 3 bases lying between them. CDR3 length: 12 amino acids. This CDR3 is CASSRDTGELFF. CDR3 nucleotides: TGCGCCAGCAGCCGAGACACCGGGGAGCTGTTTTTT.

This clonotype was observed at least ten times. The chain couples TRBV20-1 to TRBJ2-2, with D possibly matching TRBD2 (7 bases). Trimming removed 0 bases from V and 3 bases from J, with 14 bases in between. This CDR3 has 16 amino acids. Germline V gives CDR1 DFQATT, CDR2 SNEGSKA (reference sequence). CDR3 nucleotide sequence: TGCAGTGCTAGAGATGGAGGGGGGGCCGACACCGGGGAGCTGTTTTTT. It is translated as CSARDGGGADTGELFF.

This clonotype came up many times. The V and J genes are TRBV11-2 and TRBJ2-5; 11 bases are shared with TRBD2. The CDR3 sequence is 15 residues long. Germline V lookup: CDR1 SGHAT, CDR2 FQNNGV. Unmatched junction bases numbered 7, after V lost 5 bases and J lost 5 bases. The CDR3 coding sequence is TGTGCCAGCAGCCCGGCGGCTAGCGGGGGGGAGACCCAGTACTTC. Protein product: CASSPAASGGETQYF.

CDR3 nucleotides: TGCAGCGTTGAAGCCCGGGACCTCCGTGGCTACACCTTC. This gives the protein CSVEARDLRGYTF. This chain connects TRBV29-1 to TRBJ1-2; D is possibly TRBD1 (5 bases). From germline, CDR1 is SQVTM and CDR2 ANQGSEA. The ends were cut back, 1 base at V and 7 bases at J, with 13 bases in the middle. The CDR3 runs 13 residues.

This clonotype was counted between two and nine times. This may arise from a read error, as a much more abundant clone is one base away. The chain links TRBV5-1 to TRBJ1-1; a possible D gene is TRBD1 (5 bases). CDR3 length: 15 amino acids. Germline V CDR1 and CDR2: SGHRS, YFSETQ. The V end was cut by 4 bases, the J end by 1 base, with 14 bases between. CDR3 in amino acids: CASSVTQGGNTEAFF. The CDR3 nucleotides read TGCGCCAGCAGCGTGACGCAGGGTGGGAACACTGAAGCTTTCTTT.

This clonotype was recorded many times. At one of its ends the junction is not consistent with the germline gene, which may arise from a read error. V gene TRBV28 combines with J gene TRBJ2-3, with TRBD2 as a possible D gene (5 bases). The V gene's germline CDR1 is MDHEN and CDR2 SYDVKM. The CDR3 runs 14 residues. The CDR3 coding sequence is TGTGCCAGCAGCATGCCAGCTAGCACAGATGCGCAGTATTTT. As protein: CASSMPASTDAQYF.

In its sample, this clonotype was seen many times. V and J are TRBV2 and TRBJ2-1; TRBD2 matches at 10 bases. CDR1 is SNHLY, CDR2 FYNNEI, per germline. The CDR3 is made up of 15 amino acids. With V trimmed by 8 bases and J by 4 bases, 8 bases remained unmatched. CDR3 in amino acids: CASPSGRSRYNEQFF. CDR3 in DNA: TGTGCCAGCCCTAGCGGGAGAAGTCGGTACAATGAGCAGTTCTTC.

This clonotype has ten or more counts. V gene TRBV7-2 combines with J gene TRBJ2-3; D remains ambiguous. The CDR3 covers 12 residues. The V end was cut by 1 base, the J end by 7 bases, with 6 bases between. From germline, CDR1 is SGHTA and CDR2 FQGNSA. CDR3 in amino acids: CASSLVAHTQYF. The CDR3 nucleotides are TGTGCCAGCAGCTTAGTTGCACATACGCAGTATTTT.

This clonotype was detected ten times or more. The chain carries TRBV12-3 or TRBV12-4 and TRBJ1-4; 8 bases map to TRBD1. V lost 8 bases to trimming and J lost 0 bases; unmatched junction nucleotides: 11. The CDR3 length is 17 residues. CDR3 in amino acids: CASRAGGVGATNEKLFF. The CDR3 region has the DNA TGTGCCAGCCGGGCAGGGGGCGTCGGAGCAACTAATGAAAAACTGTTTTTT.

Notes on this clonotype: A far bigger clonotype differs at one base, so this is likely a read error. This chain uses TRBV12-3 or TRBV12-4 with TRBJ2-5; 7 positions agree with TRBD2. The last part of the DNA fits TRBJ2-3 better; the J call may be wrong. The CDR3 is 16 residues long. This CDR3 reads CASSAGDHPSADMQYF. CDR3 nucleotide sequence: TGTGCCAGCAGTGCGGGAGACCACCCGTCGGCAGATATGCAGTATTTT.

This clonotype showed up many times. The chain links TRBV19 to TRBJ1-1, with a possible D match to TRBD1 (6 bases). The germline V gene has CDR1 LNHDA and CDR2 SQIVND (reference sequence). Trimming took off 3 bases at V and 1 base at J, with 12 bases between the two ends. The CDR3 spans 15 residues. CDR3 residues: CASSIKQGSNTEAFF. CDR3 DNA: TGTGCCAGTAGTATCAAACAGGGCTCGAACACTGAAGCTTTCTTT. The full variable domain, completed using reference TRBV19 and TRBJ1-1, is DGGITQSPKYLFRKEGQNVTLSCEQNLNHDAMYWYRQDPGQGLRLIYYSQIVNDFQKGDIAEGYSVSREKKESFPLTVTSAQKNPTAFYLCASSIKQGSNTEAFFGQGTRLTVV.

DNA for the CDR3: TGTGCCAGCAGTGTCACGAGGAAAAAGGATTCACCCCTCCACTTT. It codes for CASSVTRKKDSPLHF. V usage is TRBV2 and J usage is TRBJ1-6; D remains ambiguous. With 4 bases removed from V and 8 bases from J, the gap between germline ends came to 15 bases. CDR1 and CDR2 (germline): SNHLY, FYNNEI. The CDR3 sequence is 15 residues long.

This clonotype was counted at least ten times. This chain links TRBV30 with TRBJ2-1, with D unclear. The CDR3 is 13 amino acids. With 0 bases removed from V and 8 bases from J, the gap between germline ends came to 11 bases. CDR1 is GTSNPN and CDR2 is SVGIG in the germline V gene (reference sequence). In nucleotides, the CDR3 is TGTGCCTGGAGTGTACGAGGAACCGATGAGCAGTTCTTC. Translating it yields CAWSVRGTDEQFF.

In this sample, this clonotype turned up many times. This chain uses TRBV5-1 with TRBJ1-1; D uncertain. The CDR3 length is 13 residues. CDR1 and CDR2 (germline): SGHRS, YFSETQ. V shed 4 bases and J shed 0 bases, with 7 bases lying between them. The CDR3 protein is CASSNDLNTEAFF. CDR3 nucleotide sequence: TGCGCCAGCAGCAATGACTTGAACACTGAAGCTTTCTTT.

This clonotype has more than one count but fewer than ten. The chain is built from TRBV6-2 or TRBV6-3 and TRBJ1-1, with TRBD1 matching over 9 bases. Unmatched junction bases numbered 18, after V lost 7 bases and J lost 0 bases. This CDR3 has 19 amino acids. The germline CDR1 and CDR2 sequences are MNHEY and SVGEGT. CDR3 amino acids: CASTRAPTGQGHLNTEAFF. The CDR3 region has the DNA TGTGCCAGCACTCGAGCCCCGACGGGACAGGGTCACCTGAACACTGAAGCTTTCTTT.

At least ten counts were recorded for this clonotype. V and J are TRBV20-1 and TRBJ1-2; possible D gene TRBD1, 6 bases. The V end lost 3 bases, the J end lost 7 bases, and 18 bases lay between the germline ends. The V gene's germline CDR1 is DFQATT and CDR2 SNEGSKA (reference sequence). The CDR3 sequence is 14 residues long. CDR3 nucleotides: TGCAGTGCTAGTTCCCAGGCAGGGGTGGGTGGCTACACCTTC. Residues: CSASSQAGVGGYTF.

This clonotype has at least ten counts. CDR3 residues: CATSDPGGRASYNEQFF. The CDR3 region has the DNA TGTGCCACCAGTGACCCTGGGGGACGGGCCTCCTACAATGAGCAGTTCTTC. The V call is TRBV24-1, the J call TRBJ2-1; the D gene could be TRBD1 or TRBD2 (5 bases each). The germline V gene encodes CDR1 KGHDR and CDR2 SFDVKD. There are 17 residues in the CDR3. V was trimmed by 4 bases and J by 0 bases, leaving 15 bases between them.

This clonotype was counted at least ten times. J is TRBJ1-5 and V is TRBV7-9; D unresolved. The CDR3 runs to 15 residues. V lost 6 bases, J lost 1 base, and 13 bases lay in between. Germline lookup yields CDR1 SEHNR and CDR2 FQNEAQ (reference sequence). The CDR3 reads CASSLAPGSNQPQHF. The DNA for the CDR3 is TGTGCCAGCAGTTTGGCCCCCGGGAGCAATCAGCCCCAGCATTTT.

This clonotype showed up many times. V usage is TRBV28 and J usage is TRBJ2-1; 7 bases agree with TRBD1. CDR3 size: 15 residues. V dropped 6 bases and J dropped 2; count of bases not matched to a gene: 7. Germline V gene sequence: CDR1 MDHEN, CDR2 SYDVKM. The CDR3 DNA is TGTGCCAGCAGCCTTTTGGACAGGACCTACAATGAGCAGTTCTTC. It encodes CASSLLDRTYNEQFF.

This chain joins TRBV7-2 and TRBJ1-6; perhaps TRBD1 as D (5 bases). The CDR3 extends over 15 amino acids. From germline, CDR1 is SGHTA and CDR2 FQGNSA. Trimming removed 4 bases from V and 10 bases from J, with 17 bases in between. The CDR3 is CASSWQLGTGSPLHF. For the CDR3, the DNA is TGTGCCAGCAGCTGGCAACTGGGGACGGGGTCACCCCTCCACTTT.

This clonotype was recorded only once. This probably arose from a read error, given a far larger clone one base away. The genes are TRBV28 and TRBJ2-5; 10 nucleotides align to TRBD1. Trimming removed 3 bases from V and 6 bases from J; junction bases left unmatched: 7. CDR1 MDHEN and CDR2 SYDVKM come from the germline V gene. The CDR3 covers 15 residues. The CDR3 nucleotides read TGTGCCAGCAGTTTGGACAGGGGGGTAAGGAAGACCCAGTACTTC. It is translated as CASSLDRGVRKTQYF.

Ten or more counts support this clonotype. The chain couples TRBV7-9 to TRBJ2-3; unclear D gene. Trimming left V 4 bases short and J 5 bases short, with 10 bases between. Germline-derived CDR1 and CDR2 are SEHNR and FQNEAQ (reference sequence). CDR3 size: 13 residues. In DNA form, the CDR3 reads TGTGCCAGCAGCTCAAAGGCGGTAGATACGCAGTATTTT. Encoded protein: CASSSKAVDTQYF.